In its sample, the clone carrying this TCR beta chain was seen many times. What it recognizes is unknown. Uncontrolled infection, other autoimmune disease, pregnancy and lactation each barred patients from inclusion. The data belong to a study of T cells in Graves' hyperthyroidism and ophthalmopathy. Whole-study findings and limits: Among clonotypes expanded in thyroid above 0.001, most were also found in blood.

The CDR3 is made up of 15 amino acids. CDR1 is ENHRY and CDR2 is SYGVKD in the germline V gene. V was pared by 2 bases and J by 2 bases, with 1 base of the junction left unmatched. TCR beta CDR3 regions were amplified from RNA transcripts. HTBI primers were used for first-round RT-PCR of the TCR CDR3. TCRdb analysed the multiplex PCR reads with MiXCR anew, one entry per CDR3 protein. The sample holds some 510,000 distinct CDR3 sequences, under 60% seen once. The chain links TRBV10-3 to TRBJ1-5; 9 nucleotides align to TRBD1. This clonotype was obtained from a woman in her late teens or twenties with Graves' hyperthyroidism. The sequenced material came from peripheral blood or thyroid tissue (not recorded which). The DNA for the CDR3 is TGTGCCATCAGTGAGCGGACAGGGGGCAATCAGCCCCAGCATTTT. Translating it yields CAISERTGGNQPQHF.